Below, one TCR beta chain is given with its context. Its antigen is currently unknown. The sample originates from a study of T cell responses to AZD1222 COVID-19 vaccine. General study findings and limits: An increase in Spike-specific TCR breadth and depth was observed after two AZD1222 doses. Spike-spanning, vaccine-associated CD4 TCRs were dominant at 160-218 and 743-854.

With 4 bases removed from V and 4 bases from J, the gap between germline ends came to 16 bases. The CDR3 is 15 amino acids. Per germline, CDR1 MGHRA and CDR2 YSYEKL. Assay used: immunoSEQ multiplex PCR; TCRdb lists only in-frame clones, some missing. Among around 140,000 clones listed, 90% to 95% were seen once. The sequence was collected from an adult in good health. The sequencing here drew on peripheral blood, taken on day 0 of AZD1222 vaccination. The chain recombines TRBV4-1 with TRBJ1-2; D not certain. CDR3 sequence (DNA): TGCGCCAGCAGCCCTAAGCGGACGGAGTTCTATGGCTACACCTTC. Translating it yields CASSPKRTEFYGYTF.